Detailed here is one T cell receptor beta chain. This specimen comes from a study of blood T cell repertoires in COVID-19. In the study overall: The origin of the acute and convalescent COVID-19 samples was the United States, Italy and Spain.

The cohort comprised adults aged about 18 to 90 years residing in about two dozen US areas. Original processing notes: From reference gene primer amplification, estimates of nucleated cell counts were derived. TCRdb's table, derived via immunoSEQ multiplex PCR, lists solely in-frame clones and lacks some. V and J calls and clone size are as listed in that table; D and trimming were resolved from the DNA. The sample includes fewer than 250,000 clones, approximately 90% of them seen just once. The sequenced sample was PBMCs or T cells enriched from blood (not recorded which). This sequence was found in a woman between 25 and 40 years old with acute COVID-19.

The CDR3 spells CATRTGETEAFF. For the CDR3, the DNA is TGTGCCACCCGGACAGGGGAGACTGAAGCTTTCTTT. V usage is TRBV10-3 and J usage is TRBJ1-1; 9 bases line up with TRBD1. The ends lost 10 bases at V and 5 bases at J; junction bases unmatched: 5. The CDR3 extends over 12 amino acids. Germline-derived CDR1 and CDR2 are ENHRY and SYGVKD.